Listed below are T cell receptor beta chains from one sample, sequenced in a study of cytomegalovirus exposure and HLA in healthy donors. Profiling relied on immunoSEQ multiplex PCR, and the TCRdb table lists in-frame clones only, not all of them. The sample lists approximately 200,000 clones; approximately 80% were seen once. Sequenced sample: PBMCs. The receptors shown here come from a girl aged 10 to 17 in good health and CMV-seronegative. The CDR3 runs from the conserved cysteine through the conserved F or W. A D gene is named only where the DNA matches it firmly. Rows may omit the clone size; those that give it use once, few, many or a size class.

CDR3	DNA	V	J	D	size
CASSTRGLGTEAFF	TGTGCCAGCAGCACCAGGGGGCTTGGGACTGAAGCTTTCTTT	TRBV9	TRBJ1-1	TRBD1	NA
CASSLVGQSYNEQFF	TGCGCCAGCAGCTTGGTCGGACAGTCCTACAATGAGCAGTTCTTC	TRBV5-1	TRBJ2-1	NA	NA
CASSTDRAKSYNEQFF	TGTGCCAGCAGCACGGACAGGGCGAAGTCCTACAATGAGCAGTTCTTC	TRBV7-8	TRBJ2-1	TRBD1	NA
CASHRQTIEAFF	TGTGCCAGTCATAGGCAGACAATTGAAGCTTTCTTT	TRBV28	TRBJ1-1	NA	few
CASSQGQMSSPLHF	TGTGCCAGCTCACAGGGACAGATGAGTTCACCCCTCCACTTT	TRBV18	TRBJ1-6	TRBD1	NA
CASSPTSGSSYNEQFF	TGTGCCAGCAGCCCTACTAGCGGGAGTTCCTACAATGAGCAGTTCTTC	TRBV9	TRBJ2-1	TRBD2	NA
CASSFESSSGNTIYF	TGTGCCAGCAGTTTTGAGTCTAGCTCTGGAAACACCATATATTTT	TRBV28	TRBJ1-3	NA	NA
CASSIQGGNQPQHF	TGTGCCAGCAGCATCCAGGGTGGCAATCAGCCCCAGCATTTT	TRBV27	TRBJ1-5	NA	NA
CASSLDRSTTYEQYF	TGCGCCAGCAGCCTGGACAGGTCCACTACCTACGAGCAGTACTTC	TRBV5-1	TRBJ2-7	TRBD1	once
CASSPQGGNTEAFF	TGTGCCAGCAGTCCCCAGGGTGGAAACACTGAAGCTTTCTTT	TRBV6-1	TRBJ1-1	NA	few
CASSSAGHLNEKLFF	TGTGCCAGCAGTTCTGCGGGGCACCTGAATGAAAAACTGTTTTTT	TRBV28	TRBJ1-4	NA	NA
CASSPQGDNEQFF	TGTGCCAGCAGCCCCCAAGGAGACAATGAGCAGTTCTTC	TRBV7-9	TRBJ2-1	NA	once
CASSSGSSNNEQFF	TGTGCCAGCAGCAGCGGGAGTAGTAACAATGAGCAGTTCTTC	TRBV27	TRBJ2-1	TRBD2	NA
CASSSQAGDRTDTQYF	TGTGCCAGCAGCTCCCAAGCGGGAGATCGTACAGATACGCAGTATTTT	TRBV9	TRBJ2-3	TRBD2	NA
CASSELGPGGLSNQPQHF	TGTGCCAGCAGTGAATTGGGGCCAGGGGGCTTAAGCAATCAGCCCCAGCATTTT	TRBV2	TRBJ1-5	TRBD1	NA
CASSYPFRTTGLYNEQFF	TGTGCCAGCAGTTACCCTTTTAGGACTACAGGATTGTACAATGAGCAGTTCTTC	TRBV28	TRBJ2-1	NA	NA
CASRFAGGVSYEQYF	TGTGCCAGCAGATTTGCGGGGGGAGTCTCCTACGAGCAGTACTTC	TRBV7-2	TRBJ2-7	TRBD2	NA
CASSQEFGQEYSPLHF	TGCGCCAGCAGCCAAGAATTCGGACAGGAATATTCACCCCTCCACTTT	TRBV4-3	TRBJ1-6	TRBD1	NA
CASSYRDSTGELFF	TGTGCCAGCAGTTACCGGGACTCCACCGGGGAGCTGTTTTTT	TRBV6-6	TRBJ2-2	NA	NA
CSVSRQAFYEQYF	TGCAGCGTTTCCCGTCAGGCTTTCTACGAGCAGTACTTC	TRBV29-1	TRBJ2-7	NA	NA
CASSLSQGANEQFF	TGTGCCAGCAGCCTTTCACAGGGGGCCAATGAGCAGTTCTTC	TRBV11-2	TRBJ2-1	TRBD1	NA
CASSFGSYGYTF	TGTGCCAGCAGTTTTGGTAGCTATGGCTACACCTTC	TRBV28	TRBJ1-2	NA	NA
CASSQVGRDYGYTF	TGCGCCAGCAGCCAAGTAGGGAGGGACTATGGCTACACCTTC	TRBV4-1	TRBJ1-2	NA	NA
CASSAGTGFTGELFF	TGTGCCAGCAGCGCCGGGACAGGATTCACCGGGGAGCTGTTTTTT	TRBV6-1	TRBJ2-2	TRBD1	NA
CASSIGGQSNEQFF	TGTGCCAGTAGTATAGGGGGACAGTCGAATGAGCAGTTCTTC	TRBV19	TRBJ2-1	TRBD1	NA
CASSWDSSYEQYF	TGCGCCAGCAGCTGGGACAGTTCCTACGAGCAGTACTTC	TRBV5-1	TRBJ2-7	TRBD1	NA
CASSEYADRGEPFF	TGTGCCAGCAGTGAATACGCGGACAGGGGGGAACCTTTCTTT	TRBV6-4	TRBJ1-1	TRBD1	NA
CASRRTGPSYEQYF	TGTGCCAGCAGAAGGACAGGGCCCTCCTACGAGCAGTACTTC	TRBV27	TRBJ2-7	TRBD1	NA
CASGSPQGLQNEQFF	TGTGCCAGCGGGTCCCCGCAGGGTCTACAGAATGAGCAGTTCTTC	TRBV27	TRBJ2-1	NA	NA
CASSLRTGGDEQYF	TGTGCCAGCAGCCTCCGGACAGGGGGAGACGAGCAGTACTTC	TRBV7-9	TRBJ2-7	TRBD1	NA
CASSSGDYRGETQYF	TGTGCCAGTAGTTCGGGGGACTACCGTGGGGAGACCCAGTACTTC	TRBV19	TRBJ2-5	TRBD2	NA
CASSLAGGTGELFF	TGTGCCAGCAGCTTAGCAGGGGGCACCGGGGAGCTGTTTTTT	TRBV11-2	TRBJ2-2	TRBD1	NA
CAAGSHNEQFF	TGTGCCGCGGGGTCACACAATGAGCAGTTCTTC	TRBV6-5	TRBJ2-1	NA	NA
CASQGENQETQYF	TGTGCCTCCCAGGGGGAAAATCAAGAGACCCAGTACTTC	TRBV6-5	TRBJ2-5	TRBD1	NA
CASSLDRDNTEAFF	TGTGCCAGCAGTCTAGACAGAGATAACACTGAAGCTTTCTTT	TRBV28	TRBJ1-1	NA	NA
CASSLAWTGSYEQYF	TGCGCCAGCAGCTTGGCTTGGACTGGGTCCTACGAGCAGTACTTC	TRBV5-1	TRBJ2-7	NA	NA
CATSRAGGSRSYEQYF	TGTGCCACCAGCAGAGCGGGCGGGAGCCGATCCTACGAGCAGTACTTC	TRBV15	TRBJ2-7	TRBD2	NA
CASSQPRDRNSYEQYF	TGCGCCAGCAGCCAACCTAGAGACAGGAACTCCTACGAGCAGTACTTC	TRBV4-1	TRBJ2-7	NA	NA
CASSSLAGKGSTVFANEQFF	TGCGCCAGCAGCTCCCTAGCGGGAAAGGGCTCTACTGTGTTCGCCAATGAGCAGTTCTTC	TRBV5-1	TRBJ2-1	TRBD2	NA
CASGVVGGETQYF	TGCGCCAGCGGGGTAGTGGGAGGCGAGACCCAGTACTTC	TRBV4-1	TRBJ2-5	NA	NA
CASSIGLQGRNYGYTF	TGTGCCAGTAGTATAGGCCTACAGGGGAGGAACTATGGCTACACCTTC	TRBV19	TRBJ1-2	TRBD1	NA